This entry lists 17 T cell receptor beta chains sequenced from one sample in a study of cytomegalovirus exposure and HLA in healthy donors. 13 Jbeta primers and 60 Vbeta primers were used for the PCR. Assay used: immunoSEQ multiplex PCR; TCRdb lists only in-frame clones, some missing. The sample yields about 200,000 clones, roughly 85% seen once. The sample was PBMCs. Every receptor here comes from a young man in good health and CMV-seronegative.

This clone turned up a few times. The chain links TRBV4-3 to TRBJ2-3, with TRBD1 as a possible D gene (5 bases). Germline-derived CDR1 and CDR2 are LGHNA and YSLEER. Trimming pared 1 base from V and 2 bases from J, leaving 16 bases between. The CDR3 extends over 17 amino acids. The CDR3 here is CASSQVYRMTATDTQYF. CDR3 bases: TGCGCCAGCAGCCAAGTCTATCGGATGACAGCCACAGATACGCAGTATTTT.

The chain uses TRBV6-1 and TRBJ1-2; the D gene is possibly TRBD1 (5 bases). Germline CDR1 is MNHNS and CDR2 is SASEGT. The CDR3 contains 12 residues. Between the trimmed V and J ends, which lost 6 bases and 8 bases, there was a span of 13 bases. CDR3 sequence reads: CASREDTVGYTF. The CDR3 DNA sequence: TGTGCCAGCAGAGAGGACACGGTCGGCTACACCTTC.

This clone was observed once. The CDR3 here is CASSFQRLTPSEQYF. For the CDR3, the DNA is TGTGCCAGCAGCTTCCAGCGTCTTACCCCCTCCGAGCAGTACTTC. The V call is TRBV13, the J call TRBJ2-7; D call uncertain. Per the germline V gene, CDR1 is PRHDT and CDR2 is FYEKMQ (reference sequence). The CDR3 is made up of 15 amino acids. V was pared by 3 bases and J by 6 bases, with 18 bases between.

V is TRBV5-1 and J is TRBJ1-3; D not resolved. CDR1 SGHRS and CDR2 YFSETQ come from the germline V gene. V was shortened by 0 bases and J by 0 bases, with 4 bases between the two germline ends. This CDR3 is 14 amino acids long. The chain's CDR3 is CASSLAISGNTIYF. In nucleotides, the CDR3 is TGCGCCAGCAGCTTGGCTATCTCTGGAAACACCATATATTTT.

This clone was observed a few times. J is TRBJ2-3 and V is TRBV6-6; TRBD2 matches 7 bases. Germline V CDR1 and CDR2: MNHNY, SVGAGI (reference sequence). The length of the CDR3 is 15 residues. With V trimmed by 6 bases and J by 0 bases, 6 bases remained unmatched. The CDR3 nucleotides read TGTGCCAGCAGCTCCGGGGAGGGAAGCACAGATACGCAGTATTTT. Translated, it gives CASSSGEGSTDTQYF.

The V gene is TRBV4-3, the J gene TRBJ2-5; TRBD2 might be the D (6 bases). V lost 1 base, J lost 5 bases, and 17 bases lay in between. Germline CDR1 is LGHNA and CDR2 is YSLEER. This CDR3 is built from 16 residues. CDR3 amino acids: CASSQGRRGPRETQYF. CDR3 nucleotides: TGCGCCAGCAGCCAAGGACGGAGGGGCCCCCGGGAGACCCAGTACTTC.

CDR3: CASSPVAGASETQYF. The CDR3 bases are TGTGCCAGCAGCCCGGTAGCGGGGGCCTCAGAGACCCAGTACTTC. The J gene is TRBJ2-5, the V gene TRBV7-2, with 9 bases that match TRBD2. Per germline, CDR1 SGHTA and CDR2 FQGNSA. V dropped 5 bases and J dropped 4; count of bases not matched to a gene: 8. This CDR3 has 15 amino acids. Complete variable domain (other parts from reference TRBV7-2 and TRBJ2-5): GAGVSQSPSNKVTEKGKDVELRCDPISGHTALYWYRQSLGQGLEFLIYFQGNSAPDKSGLPSDRFSAERTGGSVSTLTIQRTQQEDSAVYLCASSPVAGASETQYFGPGTRLLVL.

The gene calls are TRBV9 and TRBJ2-7; a weak D match, TRBD1 (5 bases). The CDR3 has 15 amino acids. The ends were cut back, 3 bases at V and 4 bases at J, with 17 bases in the middle. Germline CDR1 reads SGDLS; CDR2 reads YYNGEE. The CDR3 DNA reads as TGTGCCAGCAGCGGCGAACCCACAGGCTTATACGAGCAGTACTTC. This encodes CASSGEPTGLYEQYF.

The rearrangement joins TRBV7-2 to TRBJ1-2; D not certain. Trimming took 1 base from V and 7 from J, leaving 16 bases between them. This CDR3 is 15 amino acids long. The germline V gene encodes CDR1 SGHTA and CDR2 FQGNSA. Here the CDR3 reads CASSLEFVNSGGYTF. The CDR3 nucleotides read TGTGCCAGCAGCTTAGAGTTTGTCAATTCAGGTGGCTACACCTTC.

The CDR3 loop reads CSVRRGRTDTQYF. In DNA form, the CDR3 reads TGCAGCGTTCGGCGGGGCAGAACAGATACGCAGTATTTT. The chain recombines TRBV29-1 with TRBJ2-3, with a tentative D call TRBD2 (6 bases). V lost 5 bases to trimming and J lost 3 bases, with 12 bases between them. The CDR3 length is 13 residues. Germline CDR1 and CDR2: SQVTM and ANQGSEA.

V and J are TRBV15 and TRBJ2-2; 10 positions match TRBD1. CDR1 and CDR2 from the germline V gene are LNHNV and YYDKDF (reference sequence). V shed 3 bases and J 6 bases; nucleotides not matched to a gene: 13. The CDR3 consists of 18 residues. Here the CDR3 reads CATSSQEGGTGAPGELFF. CDR3 nucleotide sequence: TGTGCCACCAGCAGCCAAGAGGGCGGGACAGGGGCTCCCGGGGAGCTGTTTTTT.

The chain links TRBV6-1 to TRBJ2-7; 12 bases are shared with TRBD2. Germline-derived CDR1 and CDR2 are MNHNS and SASEGT. This CDR3 is built from 13 residues. After removal of 6 bases from V and 3 bases from J, the junction contained 0 bases not matched to a gene. The CDR3 reads CASRGLAGYEQYF. CDR3 sequence (DNA): TGTGCCAGCAGGGGACTAGCGGGCTACGAGCAGTACTTC.

This sequence joins TRBV7-9 and TRBJ1-3; D unclear. V dropped 0 bases and J dropped 4 bases, with 4 bases sitting between them. The length of the CDR3 is 13 residues. The germline CDR1 and CDR2 sequences are SEHNR and FQNEAQ (reference sequence). In DNA, the CDR3 is TGTGCCAGCAGCTTAGCGGAGGGAAACACCATATATTTT. This sequence encodes CASSLAEGNTIYF.

V and J are TRBV9 and TRBJ2-7, with D tentatively TRBD1 (7 bases). There are 18 residues in the CDR3. Trimming took 4 bases from V and 4 from J, leaving 27 bases between them. Germline V gene lookup returns CDR1 SGDLS and CDR2 YYNGEE. CDR3 residues: CASSPPLRRGDRLYEQYF. DNA of the CDR3: TGTGCCAGCAGCCCCCCCCTCCGCCGCGGGGACAGACTATACGAGCAGTACTTC.

This chain links TRBV19 with TRBJ2-2; TRBD2 aligns across 10 bases. The CDR3 spans 15 residues. Germline trimming cut 6 bases from V and 2 bases from J; bases unmatched to any gene: 3. The germline V gene encodes CDR1 LNHDA and CDR2 SQIVND (reference sequence). CDR3 in amino acids: CASRPSGGNTGELFF. CDR3 coding DNA: TGTGCCAGTAGGCCTAGCGGGGGAAACACCGGGGAGCTGTTTTTT.

This clone was detected a few times. The V and J genes are TRBV2 and TRBJ2-1, with D maybe TRBD1 (8 bases). The V gene's germline CDR1 is SNHLY and CDR2 FYNNEI. With 5 bases removed from V and 2 bases from J, the gap between germline ends came to 13 bases. The CDR3 sequence is 15 residues long. CDR3 in DNA: TGTGCCAGCAGTACAGGGGGGGGAACCTACAATGAGCAGTTCTTC. As protein: CASSTGGGTYNEQFF.

The CDR3 DNA reads TGTGCCAGCAGTAGAACGGGGGACGAGGTAATCTACGAGCAGTACTTC. Protein: CASSRTGDEVIYEQYF. This chain joins TRBV28 and TRBJ2-7, with a possible D match to TRBD2 (6 bases). Germline V CDR1 and CDR2: MDHEN, SYDVKM. This CDR3 has 16 amino acids. The V end lost 5 bases, the J end lost 3 bases, and 20 bases lay between the germline ends.